The clone carrying this T cell receptor (beta chain) was picked up a small number of times. Its specificity is not known. The germline CDR1 and CDR2 sequences are SNHLY and FYNNEI. Deletions cut 3 bases from V and 0 bases from J, with 6 bases between. CDR3 length: 14 residues. This record belongs to a study of T cell repertoires in cytomegalovirus infection. Study at large: Shared public TCR beta signatures pointed to both CMV infection and a matching HLA type. Study-level points and caveats: Across the ex vivo response, the dominant clonotypes were HLA-C-restricted CMV-specific TCR beta clonotypes. CMV carriers having the relevant HLA were flagged by cumulative public TCR beta family frequency.

TCRdb processed the reads anew with MiXCR; each CDR3 protein has one entry. The sample lists around 300,000 distinct CDR3 sequences; 9% to 9.5% were seen once. The TCR was taken from a human donor in good health (CMV status not recorded). Some clones in this sample may be carry-over from other donors' samples. V is TRBV2 and J is TRBJ1-3; D unclear. The sample taken for sequencing was PBMCs. CDR3 bases: TGTGCCAGCAGTGATTCAGTCTCTGGAAACACCATATATTTT. It translates to CASSDSVSGNTIYF.